This T cell receptor (beta chain) emerged from a study of blood T cell repertoires in COVID-19. Libraries were prepared by immunoSEQ multiplex PCR; TCRdb keeps only in-frame clonotypes and omits some of them. The table lists 190,000 or so clones, about 81% of them singletons. V gave up 2 bases and J gave up 1 base; unmatched junction bases: 2. Germline loops: CDR1 SGHRS, CDR2 YFSETQ. The CDR3 is made up of 15 amino acids. The chain has TRBV5-1 and TRBJ2-3, with 9 bases that match TRBD2. The sample consisted of peripheral blood. This TCR was recovered from a woman of 80 years or more with COVID-19, enrolled during active disease. The CDR3 here is CASSFSGRGTDTQYF. CDR3 coding DNA: TGCGCCAGCAGCTTTAGCGGGAGAGGCACAGATACGCAGTATTTT.